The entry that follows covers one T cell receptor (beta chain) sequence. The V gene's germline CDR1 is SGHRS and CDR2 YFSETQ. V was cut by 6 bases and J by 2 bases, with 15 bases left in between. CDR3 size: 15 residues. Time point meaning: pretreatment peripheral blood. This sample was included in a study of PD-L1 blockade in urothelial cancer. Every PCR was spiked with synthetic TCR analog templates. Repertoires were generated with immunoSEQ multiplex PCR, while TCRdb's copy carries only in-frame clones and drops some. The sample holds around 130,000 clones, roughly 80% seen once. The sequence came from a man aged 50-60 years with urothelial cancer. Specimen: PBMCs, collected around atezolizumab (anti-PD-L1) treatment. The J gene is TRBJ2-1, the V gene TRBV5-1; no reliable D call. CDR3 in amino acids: CASTLEPEPYNEQFF. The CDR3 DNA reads TGCGCCAGCACCCTCGAGCCCGAGCCCTACAATGAGCAGTTCTTC.